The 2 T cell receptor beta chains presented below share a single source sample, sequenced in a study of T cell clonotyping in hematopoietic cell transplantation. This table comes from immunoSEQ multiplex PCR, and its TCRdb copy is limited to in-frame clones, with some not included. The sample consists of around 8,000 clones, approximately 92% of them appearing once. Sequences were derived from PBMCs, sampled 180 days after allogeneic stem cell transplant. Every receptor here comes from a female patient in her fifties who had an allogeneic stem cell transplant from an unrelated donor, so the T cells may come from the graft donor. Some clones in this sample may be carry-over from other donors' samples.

The CDR3, as DNA: TGCAGCGTACGCACCCAAGAGCAGTTCTTC. Amino acids: CSVRTQEQFF. The V and J genes are TRBV20-1 and TRBJ2-1; D gene ambiguous. The germline gives CDR1 DFQATT, CDR2 SNEGSKA (reference sequence). The CDR3 length is 10 residues.

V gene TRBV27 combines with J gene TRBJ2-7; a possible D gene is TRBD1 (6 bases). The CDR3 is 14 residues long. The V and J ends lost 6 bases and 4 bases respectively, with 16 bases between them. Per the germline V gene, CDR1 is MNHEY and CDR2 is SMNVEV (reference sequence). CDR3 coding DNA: TGTGCCAGCAGGCCCAGGGGAAGCGGTTACGAGCAGTACTTC. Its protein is CASRPRGSGYEQYF.